This TCR beta chain stems from a study of T cell responses to AZD1222 COVID-19 vaccine. The wider study: Second-dose intervals near 4 or 12 weeks were combined.

The assay was immunoSEQ multiplex PCR, and TCRdb's table has in-frame clones only and misses some. The repertoire consists of 110,000 to 150,000 clones, with roughly 92% occurring once and the leading ten covering over 1.5%. A few counts support this clone. The CDR3 consists of 14 residues. Losses at the gene ends were 5 bases for V and 1 base for J; bases not matched to a gene: 4. CDR1 and CDR2 from the germline V gene are MNHEY and SVGAGI. The specimen was peripheral blood, collected on day 0 of AZD1222 vaccination. This chain uses TRBV6-5 with TRBJ2-7; 8 bases match TRBD1. This TCR was recovered from an adult in good health. CDR3 protein: CASSPRTGSYEQYF. As DNA, the CDR3 is TGTGCCAGCAGTCCACGGACAGGGTCCTACGAGCAGTACTTC.